The source of this T cell receptor (beta chain) is a study of T cells in Graves' hyperthyroidism and ophthalmopathy. The CDR3 consists of 13 residues. The V end lost 4 bases, the J end lost 1 base, and 8 bases lay between the germline ends. Amplification targeted TCR beta CDR3 regions from RNA transcripts. TCR CDR3 regions were first amplified by RT-PCR with HTBI primers. TCRdb passed the multiplex PCR reads through MiXCR, listing each CDR3 protein once. The sample has approximately 640,000 distinct CDR3 sequences; around 15% are singletons. This clonotype was recorded many times. Its antigen is unidentified. Study-level findings and limits: Most thyroid clonotypes expanded above 0.001 appeared in blood too.

The specimen sequenced was blood. The receptor comes from a woman aged 25 to 39 with Graves' hyperthyroidism. This chain connects TRBV12-3 or TRBV12-4 to TRBJ2-7; D not resolved. The CDR3 DNA follows: TGTGCCAGCAGTTGGGCAGATTCCTACGAGCAGTACTTC. Encoded protein: CASSWADSYEQYF.